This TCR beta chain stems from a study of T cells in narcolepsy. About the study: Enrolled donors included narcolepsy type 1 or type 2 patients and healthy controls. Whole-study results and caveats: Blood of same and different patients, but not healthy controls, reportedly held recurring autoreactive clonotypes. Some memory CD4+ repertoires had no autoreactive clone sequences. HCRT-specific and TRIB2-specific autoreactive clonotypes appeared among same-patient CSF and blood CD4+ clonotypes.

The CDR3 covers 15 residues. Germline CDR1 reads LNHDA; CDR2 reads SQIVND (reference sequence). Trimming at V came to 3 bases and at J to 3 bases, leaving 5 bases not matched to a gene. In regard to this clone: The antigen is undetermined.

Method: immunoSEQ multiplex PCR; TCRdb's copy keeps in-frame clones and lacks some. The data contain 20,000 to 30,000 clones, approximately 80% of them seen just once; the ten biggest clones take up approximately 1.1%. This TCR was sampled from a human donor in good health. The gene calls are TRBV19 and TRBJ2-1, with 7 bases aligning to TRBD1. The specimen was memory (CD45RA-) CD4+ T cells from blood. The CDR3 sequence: CASSIGPGGYNEQFF. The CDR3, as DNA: TGTGCCAGTAGTATCGGCCCAGGGGGCTACAATGAGCAGTTCTTC.